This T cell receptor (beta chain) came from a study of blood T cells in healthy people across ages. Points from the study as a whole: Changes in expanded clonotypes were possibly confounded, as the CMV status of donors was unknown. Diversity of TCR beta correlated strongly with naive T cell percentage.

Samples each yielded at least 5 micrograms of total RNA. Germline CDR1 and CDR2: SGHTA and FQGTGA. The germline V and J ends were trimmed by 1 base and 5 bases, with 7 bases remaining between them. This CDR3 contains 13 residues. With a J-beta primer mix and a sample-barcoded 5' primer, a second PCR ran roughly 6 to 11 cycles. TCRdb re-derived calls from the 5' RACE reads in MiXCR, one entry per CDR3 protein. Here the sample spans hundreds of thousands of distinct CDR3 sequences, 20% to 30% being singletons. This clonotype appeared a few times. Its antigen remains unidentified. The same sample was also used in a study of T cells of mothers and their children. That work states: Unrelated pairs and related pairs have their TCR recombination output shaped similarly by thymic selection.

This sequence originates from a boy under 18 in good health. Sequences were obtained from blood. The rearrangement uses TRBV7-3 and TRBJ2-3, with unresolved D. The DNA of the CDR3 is TGTGCCAGCAGCTTAAATTTGGGAGATACGCAGTATTTT. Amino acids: CASSLNLGDTQYF.